This TCR beta chain was sequenced in a study of blood T cells in healthy people across ages. This clonotype was seen a few times. This CDR3 is 14 amino acids long. Germline values: CDR1 SGHTA, CDR2 FQGNSA. J gave up 1 base and V 5 bases, and 5 bases lay outside the gene matches. Next came a second PCR, run for about 6 to 11 cycles, which used a sample-barcoded 5' primer along with a J-beta primer mix. TCRdb reanalysed the 5' RACE reads using MiXCR and keeps one entry per CDR3 protein. This sample yields roughly 1 million distinct CDR3 sequences, of which 25% are seen a single time; about 0.8% belongs to the top ten. This sample was also put to use in a study of T cells of mothers and their children. This second study says: More than five children and their three healthy Caucasian mothers were the donors. There were no persistent microchimeric T cell clones detected.

Sequenced: blood. J is TRBJ2-7 and V is TRBV7-2; 7 nucleotides align to TRBD1. This receptor was identified in a girl aged 2 to 9 in good health. CDR3 nucleotides: TGTGCCAGCAGCGCAGGGGGTCGTTCCTACGAGCAGTACTTC. Protein sequence: CASSAGGRSYEQYF.